Reported below is one T cell receptor (beta chain). Germline loops: CDR1 LGHNA, CDR2 YSLEER. With V trimmed by 3 bases and J by 3 bases, 1 base remained unmatched. The CDR3 is 14 residues long. These data belong to a study of blood T cell repertoires in COVID-19. The method was immunoSEQ multiplex PCR; TCRdb's version includes in-frame clones alone and lacks a portion of them. This sample carries approximately 170,000 clones, roughly four fifths of them seen once, and the ten largest clones take about 2.1%. This chain connects TRBV4-3 to TRBJ2-7; 11 bases match TRBD1. Sequenced material: peripheral blood. The TCR originated in an elderly woman with acute or convalescent COVID-19. This CDR3 is CASSQGQGVYEQYF. The CDR3 DNA is TGCGCCAGCAGCCAGGGACAGGGGGTCTACGAGCAGTACTTC.